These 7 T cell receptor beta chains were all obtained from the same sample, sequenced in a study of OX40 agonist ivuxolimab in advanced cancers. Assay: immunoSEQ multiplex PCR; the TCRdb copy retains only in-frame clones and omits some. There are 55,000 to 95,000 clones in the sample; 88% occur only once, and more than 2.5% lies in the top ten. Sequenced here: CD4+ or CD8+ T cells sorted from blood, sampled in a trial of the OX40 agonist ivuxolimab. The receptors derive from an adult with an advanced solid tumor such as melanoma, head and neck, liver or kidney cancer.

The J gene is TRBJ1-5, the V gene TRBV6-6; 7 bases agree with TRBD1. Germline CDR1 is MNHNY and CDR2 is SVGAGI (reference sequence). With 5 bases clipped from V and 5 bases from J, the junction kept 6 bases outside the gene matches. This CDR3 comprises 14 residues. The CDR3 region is CASSHRDSYQPQHF. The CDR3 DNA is TGTGCCAGCAGTCACCGGGACAGTTATCAGCCCCAGCATTTT.

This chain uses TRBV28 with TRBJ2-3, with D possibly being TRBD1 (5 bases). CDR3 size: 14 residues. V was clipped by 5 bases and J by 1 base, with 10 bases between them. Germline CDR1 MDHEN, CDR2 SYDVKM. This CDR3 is CASSTRARTDTQYF. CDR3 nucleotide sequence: TGTGCCAGCAGTACCAGGGCACGCACAGATACGCAGTATTTT.

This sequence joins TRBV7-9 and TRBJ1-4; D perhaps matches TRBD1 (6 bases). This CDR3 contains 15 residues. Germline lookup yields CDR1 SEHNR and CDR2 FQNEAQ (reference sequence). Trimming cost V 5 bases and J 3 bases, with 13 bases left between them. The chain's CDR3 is CASSATGYANEKLFF. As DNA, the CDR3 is TGTGCCAGCAGCGCTACAGGGTATGCTAATGAAAAACTGTTTTTT.

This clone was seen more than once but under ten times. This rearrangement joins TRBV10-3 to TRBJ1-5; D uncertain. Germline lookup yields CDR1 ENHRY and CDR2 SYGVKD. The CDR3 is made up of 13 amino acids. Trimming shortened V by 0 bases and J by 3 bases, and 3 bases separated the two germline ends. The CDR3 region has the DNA TGTGCCATCAGTGAGTCTGCCAATCAGCCCCAGCATTTT. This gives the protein CAISESANQPQHF.

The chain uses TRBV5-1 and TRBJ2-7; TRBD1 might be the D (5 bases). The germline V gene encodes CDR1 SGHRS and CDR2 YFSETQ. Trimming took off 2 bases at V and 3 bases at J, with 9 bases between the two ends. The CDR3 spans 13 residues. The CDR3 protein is CASSFQGDYEQYF. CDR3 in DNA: TGCGCCAGCAGCTTTCAGGGCGACTACGAGCAGTACTTC.

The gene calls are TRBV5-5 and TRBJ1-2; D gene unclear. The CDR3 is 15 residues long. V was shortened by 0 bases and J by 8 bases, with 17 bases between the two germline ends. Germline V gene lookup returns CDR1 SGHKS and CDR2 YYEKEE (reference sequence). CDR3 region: CASSLVGGSPHGYTF. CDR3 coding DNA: TGTGCCAGCAGCTTGGTAGGAGGGTCACCACACGGCTACACCTTC. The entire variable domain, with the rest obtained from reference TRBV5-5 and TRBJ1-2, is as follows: DAGVTQSPTHLIKTRGQQVTLRCSPISGHKSVSWYQQVLGQGPQFIFQYYEKEERGRGNFPDRFSARQFPNYSSELNVNALLLGDSALYLCASSLVGGSPHGYTFGSGTRLTVV.

The chain's CDR3 is CASSLATAVGEQFF. DNA for the CDR3: TGTGCCAGCAGTTTGGCGACAGCCGTGGGTGAGCAGTTCTTC. This chain links TRBV6-5 with TRBJ2-1; maybe TRBD1 (5 bases). Trimming took off 4 bases at V and 9 bases at J, with 16 bases between the two ends. Germline CDR1 MNHEY, CDR2 SVGAGI. The CDR3 is 14 residues long.